The present T cell receptor beta chain was sequenced within a study of early T cells in non-severe SARS-CoV-2 infection. Study overall: The sequenced material was bulk RNA from unsorted whole blood, and its chains were unpaired. Study-wide results and caveats: The VDJdb matching leaned toward anti-spike CD8 responses and overlooked private and CD4 specificities.

This clonotype came up a few times. Its antigen is unknown. V lost 7 bases, J lost 2 bases, and 16 bases lay in between. The CDR3 sequence is 15 residues long. Attached unique molecular identifiers marked individual cDNA molecules. TCRdb reprocessed the 5' RACE reads with MiXCR, giving one entry per CDR3 protein. The profile shows approximately 71,000 distinct CDR3 sequences, roughly an eighth of them singletons. The chain combines TRBV12-3 or TRBV12-4 with TRBJ2-3; D is tentatively TRBD1 or TRBD2 (6 bases each). The sequence was collected from an adult who was a healthcare worker with PCR-confirmed SARS-CoV-2 infection or an uninfected control (not recorded which). The sample consisted of whole blood. The CDR3, as DNA: TGTGCCAGCACCCCGAGGGGGGCCGCCACAGATACGCAGTATTTT. Its translation is CASTPRGAATDTQYF.